This is a list of T cell receptor beta chains from one sample in a study of blood T cell repertoires in COVID-19. The data were produced by immunoSEQ multiplex PCR, yet TCRdb's version contains in-frame clones alone and is incomplete. Here the sample spans about 130,000 clones, 70% to 90% being singletons. The sample comprised peripheral blood. The receptors derive from a woman aged 80 or over with acute or convalescent COVID-19. Each CDR3 is given with its conserved first and last residue. A D gene is named only where the DNA matches it firmly. Clone sizes are given selectively: once, few, many, or a class where the clone is expanded.

size	D	V	J	DNA	CDR3
NA	NA	TRBV19	TRBJ1-4	TGTGCCAGTGGAGTGTGGGATGAAAAACTGTTTTTT	CASGVWDEKLFF
few	NA	TRBV18	TRBJ1-6	TGTGCCAGCTCCGAAAAGGTGGCCGGGAGCAATTCACCCCTCCACTTT	CASSEKVAGSNSPLHF
NA	TRBD1	TRBV5-5	TRBJ2-1	TGTGCCAGCAGCGGGGACAGGTTGAATGAGCAGTTCTTC	CASSGDRLNEQFF
NA	NA	TRBV9	TRBJ2-5	TGTGCCAGCAGCGACAGGGGAGGAAAGACCCAGTACTTC	CASSDRGGKTQYF
NA	NA	TRBV18	TRBJ1-6	TGTGCCAGCTCACTCTCGGTCTCCTATAATTCACCCCTCCACTTT	CASSLSVSYNSPLHF
NA	TRBD1	TRBV9	TRBJ2-2	TGTGCCAGCAGCGTAGTGGGACAGGGGGCCACCGGGGAGCTGTTTTTT	CASSVVGQGATGELFF
NA	NA	TRBV20-1	TRBJ2-7	TGCAGTGCTAGAGAACTCTACGAGCAGTACTTC	CSARELYEQYF
NA	NA	TRBV7-3	TRBJ1-1	TGTGCCAGCAGTTCAGACAGGAACACTGAAGCTTTCTTT	CASSSDRNTEAFF
NA	TRBD2	TRBV9	TRBJ2-2	TGTGCCAGCAGCGTAGGGGGACTAGGGGAGCTGTTTTTT	CASSVGGLGELFF
NA	NA	TRBV6-6	TRBJ1-1	TGTGCCAGCAGTCGCGACGGGGACACTGAAGCTTTCTTT	CASSRDGDTEAFF
NA	NA	TRBV6-5	TRBJ2-5	TGTGCCAGCAGCCCCACCCGGACAGCACGGGAGACCCAGTACTTC	CASSPTRTARETQYF
NA	NA	TRBV10-3	TRBJ2-7	TGTGCCATCAGTGAGCCCCAATTCTACGAGCAGTACTTC	CAISEPQFYEQYF
NA	NA	TRBV6-5	TRBJ2-3	TGTGCCAGCAGAGACTGGGACACACTCACAGATACGCAGTATTTT	CASRDWDTLTDTQYF
NA	NA	TRBV20-1	TRBJ1-6	TGCAGTGCTAGAGGGGGCCTACCCCTCCACTTT	CSARGGLPLHF
NA	TRBD1	TRBV5-1	TRBJ1-2	TGCGCCAGCAGCGGGACCGGGACAGGGTCTGGCTACACCTTC	CASSGTGTGSGYTF
NA	TRBD1	TRBV28	TRBJ2-4	TGTGCCAGCAGTTCCCCGGGACAGGTAGCCAAAAACATTCAGTACTTC	CASSSPGQVAKNIQYF
NA	TRBD2	TRBV11-3	TRBJ2-1	TGTGCCAGCAGCCTCCACCGCGGGAGAGGATCCTACAATGAGCAGTTCTTC	CASSLHRGRGSYNEQFF
NA	TRBD1	TRBV2	TRBJ1-1	TGTGCCAGCACGTCGACAGGGTCAAACACTGAAGCTTTCTTT	CASTSTGSNTEAFF
NA	NA	TRBV4-1	TRBJ1-2	TGCGCCAGCAGCCAAGATTTCCCAGCTAACTATGGCTACACCTTC	CASSQDFPANYGYTF
NA	NA	TRBV4-1	TRBJ1-1	TGCGCCAGCAGCCAAATACTTGGCACTGAAGCTTTCTTT	CASSQILGTEAFF
few	TRBD2	TRBV5-4	TRBJ2-7	TGTGCCAGCAGCAACACGGGAGGGCCCTACGAGCAGTACTTC	CASSNTGGPYEQYF
NA	NA	TRBV4-2	TRBJ2-7	TGTGCCAGCAGCCAAACTACAGGGTACGAGCAGTACTTC	CASSQTTGYEQYF
few	NA	TRBV5-4	TRBJ2-3	TGTGCCAGCAGCTTCTCTAGCGTAAGCACAGATACGCAGTATTTT	CASSFSSVSTDTQYF
NA	NA	TRBV12-5	TRBJ1-2	TGTGCTAGTGGTTTGTCGGGGAACTATGGCTACACCTTC	CASGLSGNYGYTF
once	TRBD2	TRBV5-1	TRBJ2-5	TGCGCCAGCAGCTACGCGCGGCAGGACTCCCCTAGCGGGCAAGGAGAGACCCAGTACTTC	CASSYARQDSPSGQGETQYF
NA	TRBD1	TRBV2	TRBJ1-5	TGTGCCAGCAGGAGGGACAGGGGAAGCAATCAGCCCCAGCATTTT	CASRRDRGSNQPQHF
NA	NA	TRBV29-1	TRBJ1-2	TGCAGCGTTGTTCAGGGATCTAACTATGGCTACACCTTC	CSVVQGSNYGYTF
NA	NA	TRBV27	TRBJ1-1	TGTGCCAGCAGACAGAACACTGAAGCTTTCTTT	CASRQNTEAFF
NA	NA	TRBV5-5	TRBJ2-4	TGTGCCAGCAGCTTGGCCACCAGGGCAATAAACATTCAGTACTTC	CASSLATRAINIQYF
NA	NA	TRBV10-2	TRBJ2-1	TGCGCCAGCAGTGAGTCATGGAGTGAGCAGTTCTTC	CASSESWSEQFF
few	NA	TRBV18	TRBJ1-5	TGTGCCAGCTCACCGGACAGAAATCAGCCCCAGCATTTT	CASSPDRNQPQHF
NA	NA	TRBV11-1	TRBJ1-2	TGTGCCAGCAGCTCGGACAGCTATGGCTACACCTTC	CASSSDSYGYTF
NA	TRBD1	TRBV3-1/TRBV3-2	TRBJ1-2	TGTGCCAGCAGCCAACGGACAGGGGAGAGCTATGGCTACACCTTC	CASSQRTGESYGYTF